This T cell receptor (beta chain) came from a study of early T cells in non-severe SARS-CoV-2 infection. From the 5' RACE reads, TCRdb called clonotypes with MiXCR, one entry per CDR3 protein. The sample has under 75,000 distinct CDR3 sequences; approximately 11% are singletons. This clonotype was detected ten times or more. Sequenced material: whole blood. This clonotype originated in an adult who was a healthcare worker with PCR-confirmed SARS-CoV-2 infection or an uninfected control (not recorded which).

The DNA for the CDR3 is TGCGCCAGCAGCTTGGTCCTTAGGGTGAGAGATACGCAGTATTTT. It encodes CASSLVLRVRDTQYF. V and J are TRBV5-1 and TRBJ2-3; no firm D call. The CDR3 spans 15 residues. Trimming pared 0 bases from V and 5 bases from J, leaving 13 bases between. CDR1 is SGHRS and CDR2 is YFSETQ in the germline V gene.